This T cell receptor (beta chain) appears in the sequencing data of a study of OX40 agonist ivuxolimab in advanced cancers. Study information: It was permissible to have had prior anti-PD-1, anti-PD-L1 or anti-CTLA-4 therapy, and about 40% had some.

TCRdb's table, derived via immunoSEQ multiplex PCR, lists solely in-frame clones and lacks some. Of 94,000 or so clones in the sample, 80% to 90% are singletons; the top ten hold 0.9% to 1.2%. Germline V gene lookup returns CDR1 MGHRA and CDR2 YSYEKL. This CDR3 has 19 residues. The V end was cut by 1 base, the J end by 1 base, with 20 bases between. This clonotype originated in an adult with an advanced solid tumor such as melanoma, head and neck, liver or kidney cancer. The sample consisted of CD4+ or CD8+ T cells sorted from blood, taken in a trial of the OX40 agonist ivuxolimab. This sequence joins TRBV4-1 and TRBJ2-4; a weak D match, TRBD1 (5 bases). The CDR3 region is CASSQVLKLAKGAKNIQYF. The CDR3 nucleotides are TGCGCCAGCAGCCAAGTGCTGAAGCTCGCCAAGGGGGCCAAAAACATTCAGTACTTC.